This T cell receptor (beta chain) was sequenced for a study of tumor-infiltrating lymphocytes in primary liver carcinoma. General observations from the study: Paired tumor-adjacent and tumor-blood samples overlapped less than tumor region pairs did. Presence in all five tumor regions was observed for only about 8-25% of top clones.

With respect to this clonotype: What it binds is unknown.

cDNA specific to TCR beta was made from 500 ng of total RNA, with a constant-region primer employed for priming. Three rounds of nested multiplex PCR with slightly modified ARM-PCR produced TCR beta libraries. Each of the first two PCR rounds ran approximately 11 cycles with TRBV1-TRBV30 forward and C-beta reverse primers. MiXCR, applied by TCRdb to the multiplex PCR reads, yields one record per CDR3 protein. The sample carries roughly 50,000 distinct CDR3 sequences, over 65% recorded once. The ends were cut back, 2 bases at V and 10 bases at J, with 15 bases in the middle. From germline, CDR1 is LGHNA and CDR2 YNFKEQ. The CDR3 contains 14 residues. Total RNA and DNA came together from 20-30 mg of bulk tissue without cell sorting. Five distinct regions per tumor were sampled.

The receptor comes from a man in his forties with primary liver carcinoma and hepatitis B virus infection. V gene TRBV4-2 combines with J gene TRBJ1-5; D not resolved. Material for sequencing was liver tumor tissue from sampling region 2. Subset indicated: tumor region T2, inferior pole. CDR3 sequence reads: CASSQIETWHPQHF. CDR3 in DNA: TGTGCCAGCAGCCAAATAGAGACGTGGCATCCCCAGCATTTT.